This entry lists 21 T cell receptor beta chains sequenced from one sample in a study of lymphopenia after photon versus proton radiotherapy. Measured with immunoSEQ multiplex PCR; TCRdb has only the in-frame clones, and not every one. The table records approximately 45,000 clones, around 86% of them present only once. The specimen comprised peripheral blood, sampled from a patient treated with photon-based radiotherapy. These receptors were taken from a man aged 35 to 55 with gastric cancer.

The chain has TRBV6-1 and TRBJ1-5; D remains unclear. Germline V gene sequence: CDR1 MNHNS, CDR2 SASEGT. Trimming shortened V by 2 bases and J by 0 bases, and 17 bases separated the two germline ends. This CDR3 contains 18 residues. The CDR3 nucleotides read TGTGCCAGCAGTGAATCCCACATGCAGCGATATAGCAATCAGCCCCAGCATTTT. Protein sequence: CASSESHMQRYSNQPQHF.

The chain joins TRBV6-1 to TRBJ2-1; D is possibly TRBD1 (6 bases). The CDR3 runs 12 residues. Germline CDR1 and CDR2: MNHNS and SASEGT. Trimming took 2 bases from V and 7 from J, leaving 6 bases between them. Here the CDR3 reads CASSEQGNEQFF. For the CDR3, the DNA is TGTGCCAGCAGTGAACAGGGGAATGAGCAGTTCTTC.

This clone was counted only a few times. This rearrangement joins TRBV7-2 to TRBJ2-5; D unresolved. V lost 3 bases and J 7 bases, leaving 9 bases between the germline ends. In germline, CDR1 is SGHTA, CDR2 FQGNSA. The CDR3 extends over 12 amino acids. In DNA form, the CDR3 reads TGTGCCAGCAGCTTCCCGTCGGGGACCCAGTACTTC. This codes for CASSFPSGTQYF.

This clone was seen only a few times. The chain couples TRBV7-9 to TRBJ1-6; tentatively, D is TRBD1 (5 bases). The CDR3 is made up of 13 amino acids. CDR1 and CDR2 (germline): SEHNR, FQNEAQ (reference sequence). Deletions cut 11 bases from V and 5 bases from J, with 13 bases between. Written as DNA, the CDR3 is TGTGCCCTAGGAAAGGACAATAATTCACCCCTCCACTTT. Its translation is CALGKDNNSPLHF.

The chain carries TRBV13 and TRBJ2-7; perhaps D is TRBD1 or TRBD2 (6 bases each). Trimming left V 3 bases short and J 2 bases short, with 11 bases between. Germline V gene data show CDR1 as PRHDT and CDR2 as FYEKMQ (reference sequence). CDR3 length: 14 residues. The CDR3, as DNA: TGTGCCAGCAGCTTCGCGGGGACAACCTACGAGCAGTACTTC. Translation: CASSFAGTTYEQYF.

The chain carries TRBV5-5 and TRBJ1-2, with 7 nucleotides matching TRBD1. Per germline, CDR1 SGHKS and CDR2 YYEKEE (reference sequence). After removal of 1 base from V and 3 bases from J, the junction contained 6 bases not matched to a gene. The CDR3 runs to 15 residues. Written as DNA, the CDR3 is TGTGCCAGCAGCTTGAGGGAGCAGGGGGACTATGGCTACACCTTC. This sequence encodes CASSLREQGDYGYTF.

The chain's CDR3 is CASSIEGPTNEKLFF. DNA of the CDR3: TGTGCCAGTAGTATCGAAGGACCAACTAATGAAAAACTGTTTTTT. V is TRBV19 and J is TRBJ1-4; D is unresolved. Germline-derived CDR1 and CDR2 are LNHDA and SQIVND (reference sequence). V was shortened by 3 bases and J by 0 bases, with 8 bases between the two germline ends. There are 15 residues in the CDR3. The entire variable domain, with the rest obtained from reference TRBV19 and TRBJ1-4, is as follows: DGGITQSPKYLFRKEGQNVTLSCEQNLNHDAMYWYRQDPGQGLRLIYYSQIVNDFQKGDIAEGYSVSREKKESFPLTVTSAQKNPTAFYLCASSIEGPTNEKLFFGSGTQLSVL.

The rearrangement uses TRBV4-3 and TRBJ2-7; TRBD1 matches 7 bases. CDR1 LGHNA and CDR2 YSLEER come from the germline V gene. The CDR3 runs 16 residues. Trimming took 3 bases from V and 3 from J; bases not matched to a gene: 11. The CDR3 DNA reads as TGCGCCAGCAGCCAGCAGACCGGGACAGCCTACTACGAGCAGTACTTC. Residues: CASSQQTGTAYYEQYF.

The chain is built from TRBV4-1 and TRBJ2-2, with 8 bases matching TRBD2. This CDR3 is 15 amino acids long. The V gene end was trimmed by 5 bases and the J gene end by 5 bases; junction bases not matched to a gene: 7. Per the germline V gene, CDR1 is MGHRA and CDR2 is YSYEKL. This CDR3 reads CASSSAGAGTGELFF. DNA of the CDR3: TGCGCCAGCAGCTCAGCGGGGGCCGGGACCGGGGAGCTGTTTTTT.

The genes are TRBV6-5 and TRBJ1-1, with 9 bases lining up with TRBD1. Germline lookup yields CDR1 MNHEY and CDR2 SVGAGI. CDR3 length equals 13 residues. The ends lost 7 bases at V and 11 bases at J; junction bases unmatched: 11. CDR3 DNA sequence: TGTGCCAGCATTAAAACGACAGGGGGTGATGCTTTCTTT. This codes for CASIKTTGGDAFF.

The genes are TRBV5-1 and TRBJ1-1; D call uncertain. The CDR3 has 15 residues. V was trimmed by 0 bases and J by 5 bases, leaving 14 bases between them. Germline V gene sequence: CDR1 SGHRS, CDR2 YFSETQ. The CDR3 sequence is CASSLGRAGGTEAFF. The CDR3 region has the DNA TGCGCCAGCAGCTTGGGAAGGGCAGGCGGAACTGAAGCTTTCTTT. The complete variable domain, with remaining parts taken from reference TRBV5-1 and TRBJ1-1, reads KAGVTQTPRYLIKTRGQQVTLSCSPISGHRSVSWYQQTPGQGLQFLFEYFSETQRNKGNFPGRFSGRQFSNSRSEMNVSTLELGDSALYLCASSLGRAGGTEAFFGQGTRLTVV.

The chain is built from TRBV4-3 and TRBJ2-2; no clear D. Germline loops: CDR1 LGHNA, CDR2 YSLEER. The CDR3 is 14 residues long. The V end was cut by 4 bases, the J end by 7 bases, with 13 bases between. The CDR3 spells CASSRGRRSGELFF. CDR3 DNA sequence: TGCGCCAGCAGCCGTGGCAGGCGGAGCGGGGAGCTGTTTTTT.

V and J are TRBV5-1 and TRBJ1-2; D uncertain. The CDR3 runs 12 residues. Trimming left V 5 bases short and J 6 bases short, with 11 bases between. CDR1 and CDR2 from the germline V gene are SGHRS and YFSETQ. The DNA for the CDR3 is TGCGCCAGCAGGGACCCCTCGGATGGCTACACCTTC. Amino acid sequence: CASRDPSDGYTF.

V and J are TRBV19 and TRBJ1-4; D gene unclear. Germline lookup yields CDR1 LNHDA and CDR2 SQIVND (reference sequence). This CDR3 contains 13 residues. Trimming took 6 bases from V and 6 from J, leaving 11 bases between them. The CDR3 nucleotides are TGTGCCAGTAGCCCCCAGAGGGATGAAAAACTGTTTTTT. It codes for CASSPQRDEKLFF.

The rearrangement uses TRBV5-1 and TRBJ1-2, with D maybe TRBD1 (6 bases). CDR1 and CDR2 (germline): SGHRS, YFSETQ. Trimming stripped 4 bases from V and 4 bases from J, with 11 bases between. The CDR3 is made up of 13 amino acids. The DNA for the CDR3 is TGCGCCAGCAGCATCGGACAGCCCTATGGCTACACCTTC. Its translation: CASSIGQPYGYTF.

V and J are TRBV15 and TRBJ1-1, with unresolved D. Germline CDR1 LNHNV, CDR2 YYDKDF (reference sequence). V was pared by 0 bases and J by 7 bases, with 9 bases between. The CDR3 sequence is 13 residues long. In DNA form, the CDR3 reads TGTGCCACCAGCAGAGATCGAGGGTTTGAAGCTTTCTTT. It yields the protein CATSRDRGFEAFF. The variable domain in full, with the rest retrieved from reference TRBV15 and TRBJ1-1, is DAMVIQNPRYQVTQFGKPVTLSCSQTLNHNVMYWYQQKSSQAPKLLFHYYDKDFNNEADTPDNFQSRRPNTSFCFLDIRSPGLGDTAMYLCATSRDRGFEAFFGQGTRLTVV.

The genes are TRBV5-4 and TRBJ1-1, with D maybe TRBD1 (5 bases). The CDR3 extends over 13 amino acids. The germline V and J ends were trimmed by 4 bases and 4 bases, with 11 bases remaining between them. Germline CDR1 and CDR2: SGHNT and YYREEE (reference sequence). CDR3 coding DNA: TGTGCCAGCAGCCGAGGGGTTTCCACTGAAGCTTTCTTT. Translating gives CASSRGVSTEAFF.

This clone showed up just once. This chain links TRBV27 with TRBJ1-2; D unresolved. Germline V gene sequence: CDR1 MNHEY, CDR2 SMNVEV (reference sequence). V was clipped by 3 bases and J by 8 bases, with 25 bases between them. This CDR3 region has 17 residues. The CDR3 DNA follows: TGTGCCAGCAGTTTTAGCGACCGGGCCGCGTATTTAGACGGCTACACCTTC. Translating gives CASSFSDRAAYLDGYTF.

V is TRBV5-1 and J is TRBJ1-1; TRBD1 aligns across 7 bases. The germline V gene has CDR1 SGHRS and CDR2 YFSETQ. V was clipped by 4 bases and J by 6 bases; unmatched bases: 3. The CDR3 runs 12 residues. The CDR3 here is CASSAGTAEAFF. CDR3 DNA: TGCGCCAGCAGCGCGGGGACAGCTGAAGCTTTCTTT.

V is TRBV5-5 and J is TRBJ2-5; D is tentatively TRBD1 or TRBD2 (5 bases each). V was trimmed by 7 bases and J by 5 bases, leaving 15 bases between them. The CDR3 has 13 residues. Germline V gene data show CDR1 as SGHKS and CDR2 as YYEKEE (reference sequence). CDR3 sequence reads: CASGGQARETQYF. The CDR3 coding sequence is TGTGCCAGCGGAGGACAAGCCCGGGAGACCCAGTACTTC.

The chain has TRBV7-9 and TRBJ1-1; a weak D match, TRBD1 (6 bases). Trimming took off 6 bases at V and 11 bases at J, with 16 bases between the two ends. CDR1 SEHNR and CDR2 FQNEAQ come from the germline V gene (reference sequence). This CDR3 is 12 amino acids long. The DNA of the CDR3 is TGTGCCAGCAGAATGACCAGGGGCCTGGCTTTCTTT. Protein sequence: CASRMTRGLAFF.